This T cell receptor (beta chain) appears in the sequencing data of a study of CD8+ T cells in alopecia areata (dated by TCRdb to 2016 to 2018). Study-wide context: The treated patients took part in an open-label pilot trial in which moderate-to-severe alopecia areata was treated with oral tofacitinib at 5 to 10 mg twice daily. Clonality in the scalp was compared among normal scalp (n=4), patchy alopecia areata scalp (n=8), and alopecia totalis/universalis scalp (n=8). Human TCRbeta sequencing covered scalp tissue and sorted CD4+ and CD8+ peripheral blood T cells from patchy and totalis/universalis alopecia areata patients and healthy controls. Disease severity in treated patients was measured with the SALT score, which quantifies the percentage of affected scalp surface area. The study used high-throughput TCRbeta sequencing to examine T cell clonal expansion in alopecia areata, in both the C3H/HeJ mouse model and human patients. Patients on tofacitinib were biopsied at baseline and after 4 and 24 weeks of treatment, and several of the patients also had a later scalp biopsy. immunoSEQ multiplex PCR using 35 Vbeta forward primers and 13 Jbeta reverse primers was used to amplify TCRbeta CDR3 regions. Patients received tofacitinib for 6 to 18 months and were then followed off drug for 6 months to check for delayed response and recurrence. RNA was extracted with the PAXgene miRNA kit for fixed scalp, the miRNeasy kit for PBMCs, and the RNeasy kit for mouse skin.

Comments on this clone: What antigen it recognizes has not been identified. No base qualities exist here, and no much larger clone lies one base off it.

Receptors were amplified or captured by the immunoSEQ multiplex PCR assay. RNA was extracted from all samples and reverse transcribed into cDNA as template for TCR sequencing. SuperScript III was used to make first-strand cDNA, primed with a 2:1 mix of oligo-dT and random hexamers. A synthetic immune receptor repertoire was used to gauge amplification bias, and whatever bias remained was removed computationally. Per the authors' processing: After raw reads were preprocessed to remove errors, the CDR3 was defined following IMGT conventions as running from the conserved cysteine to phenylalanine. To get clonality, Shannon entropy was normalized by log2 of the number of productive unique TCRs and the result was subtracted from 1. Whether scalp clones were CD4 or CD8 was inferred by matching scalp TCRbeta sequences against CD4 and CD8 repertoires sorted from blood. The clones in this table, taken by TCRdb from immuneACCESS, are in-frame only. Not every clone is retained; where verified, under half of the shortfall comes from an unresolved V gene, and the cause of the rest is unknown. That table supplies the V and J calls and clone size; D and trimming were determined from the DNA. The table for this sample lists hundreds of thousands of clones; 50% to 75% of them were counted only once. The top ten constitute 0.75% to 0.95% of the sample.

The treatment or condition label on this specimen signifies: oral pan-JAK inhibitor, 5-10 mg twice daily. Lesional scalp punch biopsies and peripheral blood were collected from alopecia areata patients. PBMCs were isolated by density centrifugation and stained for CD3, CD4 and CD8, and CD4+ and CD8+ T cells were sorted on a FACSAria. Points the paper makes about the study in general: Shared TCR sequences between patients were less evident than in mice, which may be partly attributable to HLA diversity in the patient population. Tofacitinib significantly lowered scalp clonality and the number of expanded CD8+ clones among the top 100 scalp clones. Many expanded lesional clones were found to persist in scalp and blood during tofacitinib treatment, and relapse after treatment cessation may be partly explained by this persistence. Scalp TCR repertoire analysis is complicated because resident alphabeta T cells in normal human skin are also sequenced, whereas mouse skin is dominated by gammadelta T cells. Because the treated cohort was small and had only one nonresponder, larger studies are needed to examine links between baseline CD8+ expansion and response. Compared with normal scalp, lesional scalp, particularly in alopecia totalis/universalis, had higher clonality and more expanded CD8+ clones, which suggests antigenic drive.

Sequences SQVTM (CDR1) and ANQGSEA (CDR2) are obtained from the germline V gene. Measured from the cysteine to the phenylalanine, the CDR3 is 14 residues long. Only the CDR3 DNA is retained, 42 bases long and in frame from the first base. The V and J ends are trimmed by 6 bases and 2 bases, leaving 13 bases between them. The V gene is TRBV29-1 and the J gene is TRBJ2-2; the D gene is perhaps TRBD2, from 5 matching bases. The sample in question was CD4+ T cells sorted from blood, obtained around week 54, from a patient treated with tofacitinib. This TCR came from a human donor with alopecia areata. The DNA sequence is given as TGCAGCGTGAGGGCGGAGATTAACACCGGGGAGCTGTTTTTT. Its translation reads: CSVRAEINTGELFF.